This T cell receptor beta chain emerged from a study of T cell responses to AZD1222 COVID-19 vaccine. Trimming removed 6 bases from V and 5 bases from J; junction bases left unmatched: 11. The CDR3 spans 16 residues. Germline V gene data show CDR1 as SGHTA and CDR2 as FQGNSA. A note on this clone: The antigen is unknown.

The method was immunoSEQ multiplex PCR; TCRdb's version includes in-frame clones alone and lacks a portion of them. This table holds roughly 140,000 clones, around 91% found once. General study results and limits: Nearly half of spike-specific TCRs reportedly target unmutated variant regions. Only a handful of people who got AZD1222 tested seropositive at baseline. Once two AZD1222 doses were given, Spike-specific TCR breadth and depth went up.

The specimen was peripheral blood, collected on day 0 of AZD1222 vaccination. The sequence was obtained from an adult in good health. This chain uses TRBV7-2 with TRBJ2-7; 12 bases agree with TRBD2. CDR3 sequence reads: CASRFTTSGRSDEQYF. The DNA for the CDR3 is TGTGCCAGCAGATTCACGACTAGCGGGAGATCCGACGAGCAGTACTTC. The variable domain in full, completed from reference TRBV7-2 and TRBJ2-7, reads GAGVSQSPSNKVTEKGKDVELRCDPISGHTALYWYRQSLGQGLEFLIYFQGNSAPDKSGLPSDRFSAERTGGSVSTLTIQRTQQEDSAVYLCASRFTTSGRSDEQYFGPGTRLTVT.